The 8 T cell receptor beta chains given below trace back to one sample, sequenced in a study of blood T cell repertoires in COVID-19. Clones were read by immunoSEQ multiplex PCR, and TCRdb kept only the in-frame ones, dropping some. Of fewer than 350,000 clones detected, around 86% appear once; the ten largest clones hold just under 3%. Sequencing used peripheral blood. The receptors derive from a woman between 55 and 75 years old with active or convalescent COVID-19.

The J gene is TRBJ2-7, the V gene TRBV7-9, with 12 bases aligning to TRBD2. The CDR3 consists of 15 residues. Losses at the gene ends were 2 bases for V and 7 bases for J; bases not matched to a gene: 6. Germline assignment: CDR1 SEHNR and CDR2 FQNEAQ (reference sequence). The CDR3 nucleotides read TGTGCCAGCAGCTTACGGACTAGCGGGGTGGGGGAGCAGTACTTC. Its protein product is CASSLRTSGVGEQYF.

This clone appeared once. The chain employs TRBV5-6 and TRBJ1-3, with 7 nucleotides matching TRBD1. The CDR3 loop spans 14 amino acids. Per germline, CDR1 SGHDT and CDR2 YYEEEE. The V segment lost 0 bases and the J segment 8 bases; nucleotides outside the gene matches: 5. The CDR3 DNA sequence: TGTGCCAGCAGCTTGGGGGACAGCGGCCACACCATATATTTT. Translated, it gives CASSLGDSGHTIYF.

This chain's CDR3 is CASSYSGGRYNEQFF. The CDR3, as DNA: TGTGCCAGCAGCTATAGCGGGGGCCGCTACAATGAGCAGTTCTTC. The gene calls are TRBV7-8 and TRBJ2-1; 9 bases match TRBD2. CDR1 and CDR2 (germline): SGHVS, FQNEAQ. The V gene end was trimmed by 4 bases and the J gene end by 3 bases; junction bases not matched to a gene: 4. This CDR3 is 15 amino acids long.

To note about this clone: The same CDR3 also results from other DNA sequences found in this sample. The V call is TRBV29-1, the J call TRBJ1-1; 8 bases agree with TRBD1. CDR3 length equals 12 residues. The germline V gene has CDR1 SQVTM and CDR2 ANQGSEA. The V gene end was trimmed by 7 bases and the J gene end by 4 bases; junction bases not matched to a gene: 5. DNA for the CDR3: TGCAGCGGGACGACAGGGGCCACTGAAGCTTTCTTT. Its protein product is CSGTTGATEAFF.

The J gene is TRBJ1-5, the V gene TRBV11-2, with 11 bases matching TRBD1. Germline CDR1 and CDR2: SGHAT and FQNNGV. This CDR3 is built from 20 residues. V shed 0 bases, J shed 1 base, and the junction held 11 bases outside the gene matches. The CDR3 sequence: CASSLDPGQGARLSNQPQHF. In nucleotides, the CDR3 is TGTGCCAGCAGCTTAGATCCTGGACAGGGGGCGCGGTTAAGCAATCAGCCCCAGCATTTT.

The chain recombines TRBV6-6 with TRBJ2-3; D is unresolved. Germline CDR1 and CDR2: MNHNY and SVGAGI (reference sequence). The CDR3 length is 14 residues. V was clipped by 1 base and J by 3 bases, with 8 bases between them. In nucleotides, the CDR3 is TGTGCCAGCAGTTACTATTCAGGAACAGATACGCAGTATTTT. It encodes CASSYYSGTDTQYF.

The rearrangement links TRBV15 to TRBJ2-5; 10 bases agree with TRBD2. This CDR3 region has 15 residues. V lost 8 bases, J lost 3 bases, and 9 bases stayed unmatched. Germline values: CDR1 LNHNV, CDR2 YYDKDF (reference sequence). The CDR3: CATFTRAGGKETQYF. CDR3 DNA sequence: TGTGCCACCTTTACTCGAGCGGGGGGGAAAGAGACCCAGTACTTC.

This clone was observed once. This chain uses TRBV11-3 with TRBJ2-2, with 9 bases matching TRBD2. The CDR3 is 15 amino acids. Germline V gene data show CDR1 as SGHNT and CDR2 as YENEEA. V lost 5 bases to trimming and J lost 7 bases; unmatched junction nucleotides: 8. CDR3 nucleotide sequence: TGTGCCAGCAGCATATCTAGCGGGGATAACGGGGAGCTGTTTTTT. Amino acid sequence: CASSISSGDNGELFF.